This TCR beta chain was observed in a study of blood T cell repertoires in COVID-19. Study information: From the United States, Italy and Spain came samples of acute and convalescent COVID-19. The cDNA or gDNA used as material had been derived from T cells, B-cell-depleted T cells, or PBMCs.

Original processing notes: Amplification with reference gene primers provided the estimates of nucleated cell counts. Produced via immunoSEQ multiplex PCR; TCRdb's table is partial and in-frame only. V and J calls and clone size are copied from that table; D and trimming were computed from the DNA. The sample shows some 76,000 clones, around 89% of them seen only once. With 3 bases removed from V and 1 base from J, the gap between germline ends came to 13 bases. Germline assignment: CDR1 LNHDA and CDR2 SQIVND (reference sequence). CDR3 size: 16 residues. The chain couples TRBV19 to TRBJ1-5; D is uncertain. Sequencing used peripheral blood. The receptor was isolated from a man aged 60-69 years with acute or convalescent COVID-19. Written as DNA, the CDR3 is TGTGCCAGTAGTATGCGGGCGGTGAGGAGCAATCAGCCCCAGCATTTT. Amino acid sequence: CASSMRAVRSNQPQHF.